This T cell receptor (beta chain) was documented in a study of human T cells and chemical hapten exposure. Study details: Patch testing placed 0.01% DPC on the upper back, with readings at 6 days.

TCRdb re-analysed the RACE reads in MiXCR, keeping a single row per CDR3 protein. The sample records about 340,000 distinct CDR3 sequences, approximately 6.9% being singletons. The time point is: patch test 1, 2 weeks after DPC sensitization. Regarding treatment: therapeutic diphenylcyclopropenone sensitization with weekly scalp DPC. Germline loops: CDR1 SGHTA, CDR2 FQGNSA. J was trimmed by 4 bases and V by 4 bases; bases with no gene match: 9. CDR3 length: 16 amino acids. The clonotype originates from a woman younger than 35 with alopecia areata. Some clones in this sample may be carry-over from other donors' samples. This specimen was whole blood, taken in connection with sensitization to the hapten diphenylcyclopropenone (DPC). This chain joins TRBV7-2 and TRBJ2-2; 7 bases match TRBD1. CDR3 region: CASSSGTARGTGELFF. DNA for the CDR3: TGTGCCAGCAGCTCAGGGACAGCCAGGGGCACCGGGGAGCTGTTTTTT.